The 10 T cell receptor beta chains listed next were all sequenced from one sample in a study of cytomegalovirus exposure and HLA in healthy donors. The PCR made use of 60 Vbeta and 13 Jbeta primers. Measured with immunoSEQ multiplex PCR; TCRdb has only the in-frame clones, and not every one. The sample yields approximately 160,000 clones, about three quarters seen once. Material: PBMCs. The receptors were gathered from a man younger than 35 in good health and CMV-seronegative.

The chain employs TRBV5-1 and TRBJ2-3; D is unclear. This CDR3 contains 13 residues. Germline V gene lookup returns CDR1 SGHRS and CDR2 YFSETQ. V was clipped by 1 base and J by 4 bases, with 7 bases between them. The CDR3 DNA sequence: TGCGCCAGCAGCTTGCCCCAGGCAGATACGCAGTATTTT. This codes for CASSLPQADTQYF.

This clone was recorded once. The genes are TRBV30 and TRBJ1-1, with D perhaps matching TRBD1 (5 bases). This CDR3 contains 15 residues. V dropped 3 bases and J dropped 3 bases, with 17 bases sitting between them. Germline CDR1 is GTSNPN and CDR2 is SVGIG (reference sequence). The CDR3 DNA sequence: TGTGCCTGGAGCCGAATTGACAGCCGATACACTGAAGCTTTCTTT. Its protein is CAWSRIDSRYTEAFF.

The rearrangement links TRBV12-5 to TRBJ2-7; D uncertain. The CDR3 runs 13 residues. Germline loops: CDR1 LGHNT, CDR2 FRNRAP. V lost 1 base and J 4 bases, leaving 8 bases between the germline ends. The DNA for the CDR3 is TGTGCTAGTGGTTTGGGAGTAGCTTACGAGCAGTACTTC. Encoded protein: CASGLGVAYEQYF.

The CDR3 sequence: CATSRREGLSVNEQFF. DNA of the CDR3: TGTGCCACCAGCCGTCGGGAGGGCCTTAGCGTCAATGAGCAGTTCTTC. This rearrangement joins TRBV15 to TRBJ2-1, with 8 positions matching TRBD2. The ends lost 5 bases at V and 6 bases at J; junction bases unmatched: 12. This CDR3 contains 16 residues. Germline V gene lookup returns CDR1 LNHNV and CDR2 YYDKDF (reference sequence).

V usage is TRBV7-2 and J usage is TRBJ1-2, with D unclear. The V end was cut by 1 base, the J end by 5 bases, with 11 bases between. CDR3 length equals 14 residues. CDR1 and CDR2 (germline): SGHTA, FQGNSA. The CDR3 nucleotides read TGTGCCAGCAGCTTAGGTGGGAGAGAGTATGGCTACACCTTC. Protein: CASSLGGREYGYTF.

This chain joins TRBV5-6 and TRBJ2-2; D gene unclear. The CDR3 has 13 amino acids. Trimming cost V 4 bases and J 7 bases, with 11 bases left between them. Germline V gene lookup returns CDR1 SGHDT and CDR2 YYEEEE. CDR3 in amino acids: CASSPLRGGELFF. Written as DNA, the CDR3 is TGTGCCAGCAGCCCCCTTCGAGGCGGGGAGCTGTTTTTT.

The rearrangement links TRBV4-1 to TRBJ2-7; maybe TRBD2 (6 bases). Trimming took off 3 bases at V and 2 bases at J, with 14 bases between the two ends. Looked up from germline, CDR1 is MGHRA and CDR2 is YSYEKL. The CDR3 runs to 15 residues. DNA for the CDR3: TGCGCCAGCAGCCAGTGGCTAGCGACTACCTACGAGCAGTACTTC. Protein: CASSQWLATTYEQYF.

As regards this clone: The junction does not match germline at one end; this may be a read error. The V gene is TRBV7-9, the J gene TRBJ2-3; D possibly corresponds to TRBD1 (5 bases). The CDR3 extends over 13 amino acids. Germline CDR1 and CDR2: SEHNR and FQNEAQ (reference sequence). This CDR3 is CSSSQPGLDTQYF. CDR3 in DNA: TGTTCCAGCAGCCAACCAGGGTTAGATACGCAGTATTTT. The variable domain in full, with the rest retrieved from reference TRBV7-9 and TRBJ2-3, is DTGVSQNPRHKITKRGQNVTFRCDPISEHNRLYWYRQTLGQGPEFLTYFQNEAQLEKSRLLSDRFSAERPKGSFSTLEIQRTEQGDSAMYLCSSSQPGLDTQYFGPGTRLTVL.

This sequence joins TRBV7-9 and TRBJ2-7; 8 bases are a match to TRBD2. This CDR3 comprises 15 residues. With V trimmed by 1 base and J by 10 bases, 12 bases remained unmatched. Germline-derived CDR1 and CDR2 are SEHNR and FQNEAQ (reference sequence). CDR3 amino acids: CASSLEAGAAPPQYF. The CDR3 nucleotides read TGTGCCAGCAGCTTAGAAGCGGGAGCCGCCCCCCCCCAGTACTTC.

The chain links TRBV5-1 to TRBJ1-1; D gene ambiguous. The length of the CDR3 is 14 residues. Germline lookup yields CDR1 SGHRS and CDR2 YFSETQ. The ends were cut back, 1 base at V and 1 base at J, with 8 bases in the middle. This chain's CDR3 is CASSLRVGNTEAFF. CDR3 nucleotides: TGCGCCAGCAGCTTGCGGGTCGGGAACACTGAAGCTTTCTTT.